The 20 T cell receptor beta chains presented below share a single source sample, sequenced in a study of CD8 T cells in ankylosing spondylitis. Via MiXCR, TCRdb re-called the 5' RACE reads, giving one row per CDR3 protein. This sample has 100,000 to 150,000 distinct CDR3 sequences; around 10% occur once, and the top ten carry around 4.1%. Material: blood, either unsorted or a sorted T cell fraction (not recorded which). The receptors here all came from a female donor with ankylosing spondylitis or in good health (not recorded which).

V usage is TRBV5-6 and J usage is TRBJ2-5, with TRBD2 identical over 8 bases. Trimming cost V 7 bases and J 3 bases; bases outside gene matches: 8. Germline loops: CDR1 SGHDT, CDR2 YYEEEE. There are 14 residues in the CDR3. The CDR3 DNA follows: TGTGCCAGCCGCCTTGCGGGAGGAAAAGAGACCCAGTACTTC. Its protein is CASRLAGGKETQYF.

Ten or more counts support this clonotype. This rearrangement joins TRBV11-2 to TRBJ2-6, with 10 bases matching TRBD1. Looked up from germline, CDR1 is SGHAT and CDR2 is FQNNGV. V lost 4 bases, J lost 1 base, and 7 bases stayed unmatched. The CDR3 length is 18 residues. The DNA of the CDR3 is TGTGCCAGCAGCTCCTTGGGACAGGGGTATTCTGGGGCCAACGTCCTGACTTTC. It encodes CASSSLGQGYSGANVLTF.

This clonotype was seen ten or more times. The V call is TRBV5-1, the J call TRBJ1-6; unclear D gene. The CDR3 has 15 residues. V lost 4 bases and J lost 0, with 8 bases in between. The germline V gene has CDR1 SGHRS and CDR2 YFSETQ. CDR3 region: CASSLEVSYNSPLHF. CDR3 coding DNA: TGCGCCAGCAGCCTCGAAGTCTCCTATAATTCACCCCTCCACTTT.

CDR3 sequence reads: CASSISGTGGLYGYTF. The CDR3 region has the DNA TGTGCCAGTAGTATCTCCGGGACAGGGGGCCTCTATGGCTACACCTTC. V gene TRBV19 combines with J gene TRBJ1-2; 12 bases match TRBD1. This CDR3 is built from 16 residues. CDR1 and CDR2 from the germline V gene are LNHDA and SQIVND (reference sequence). The V segment lost 3 bases and the J segment 4 bases; nucleotides outside the gene matches: 6.

As to this clonotype: This sequence may be a read error, since a much larger clone differs from it by one base. V usage is TRBV7-2 and J usage is TRBJ1-5, with 8 bases lining up with TRBD1. The germline CDR1 and CDR2 sequences are SGHTA and FQGNSA. The CDR3 loop spans 13 amino acids. This chain's CDR3 is CASSPDRVQPLHF. CDR3 bases: TGTGCCAGCAGCCCGGACAGGGTTCAGCCCCTGCATTTT.

In its sample, this clonotype was seen many times. This chain joins TRBV7-9 and TRBJ1-2; TRBD1 might be the D (5 bases). This CDR3 comprises 14 residues. Germline CDR1 SEHNR, CDR2 FQNEAQ (reference sequence). V dropped 2 bases and J dropped 4 bases, with 11 bases sitting between them. The CDR3 reads CASSLMETAYGYTF. The CDR3 region has the DNA TGTGCCAGCAGCTTAATGGAGACAGCCTATGGCTACACCTTC.

Notes on this clonotype: One base away lies a much larger clone, so this may be a sequencing read error. The rearrangement links TRBV3-1 to TRBJ2-7, with D perhaps matching TRBD2 (6 bases). Germline CDR1 is LGHDT and CDR2 is YNNKEL (reference sequence). The CDR3 has 16 residues. CDR3 sequence reads: CASSQVPGGSAYEQHF. Written as DNA, the CDR3 is TGTGCCAGCAGCCAAGTGCCTGGGGGGAGCGCCTACGAGCAGCACTTC.

Details on this clonotype: A much larger clonotype is one base distant, so this may be a read error. The chain is built from TRBV11-1 and TRBJ2-5; possible D gene TRBD1, 6 bases. Germline V gene data show CDR1 as SGHAT and CDR2 as FQDESV (reference sequence). This CDR3 contains 12 residues. The DNA for the CDR3 is TGTGCCGGCAGCTTACAGGGAGAGACCCAGTACTTC. It codes for CAGSLQGETQYF.

Many counts were recorded for this clonotype. The V gene is TRBV20-1, the J gene TRBJ1-4; D might be TRBD1 (5 bases). This CDR3 spans 15 amino acids. The ends were cut back, 1 base at V and 10 bases at J, with 19 bases in the middle. Germline V gives CDR1 DFQATT, CDR2 SNEGSKA (reference sequence). The CDR3 coding sequence is TGCAGTGCTAGAGGACCCGGAACCCTAAGGGGAAAACTGTTTTTT. Translated: CSARGPGTLRGKLFF.

This clonotype showed up many times. The chain uses TRBV12-3 or TRBV12-4 and TRBJ2-2; D is possibly TRBD1 or TRBD2 (7 bases each). There are 15 residues in the CDR3. Trimming shortened V by 7 bases and J by 5 bases, and 17 bases separated the two germline ends. This CDR3 reads CASIPGGTATGELFF. The DNA for the CDR3 is TGTGCCAGCATTCCCGGGGGGACAGCTACCGGGGAGCTGTTTTTT.

For this clonotype: This may arise from a read error, as a much more abundant clone is one base away. This sequence joins TRBV6-5 and TRBJ1-2; D may be TRBD1 (6 bases). Trimming stripped 2 bases from V and 9 bases from J, with 10 bases between. From germline, CDR1 is MNHEY and CDR2 SVGAGI. CDR3 length: 12 residues. The chain's CDR3 is CASSYARGSYTF. For the CDR3, the DNA is TGTGCCAGCAGTTACGCCAGGGGCAGCTACACCTTC.

This clonotype has ten or more counts. The gene calls are TRBV12-3 or TRBV12-4 and TRBJ1-2, with 9 bases fitting TRBD1. The CDR3 extends over 15 amino acids. V was clipped by 7 bases and J by 5 bases; unmatched bases: 11. The CDR3 loop reads CASTLGDRVRYGYTF. The CDR3 bases are TGTGCCAGCACCTTGGGGGACAGGGTAAGGTATGGCTACACCTTC.

This clonotype was found many times. For the CDR3, the DNA is TGCAGTGCTAGTAACTTAGCCAAAAACATTCAGTACTTC. Translating gives CSASNLAKNIQYF. V is TRBV20-1 and J is TRBJ2-4; D is uncertain. Germline V gene lookup returns CDR1 DFQATT and CDR2 SNEGSKA (reference sequence). The ends were cut back, 3 bases at V and 0 bases at J, with 6 bases in the middle. The CDR3 is 13 residues long.

This clonotype showed up many times. The chain combines TRBV5-1 with TRBJ2-7; no definite D call. Germline V gives CDR1 SGHRS, CDR2 YFSETQ. Trimming cost V 0 bases and J 0 bases, with 10 bases left between them. CDR3 length: 15 residues. CDR3 DNA sequence: TGCGCCAGCAGCTTGGGAACCTCGAGCTCCTACGAGCAGTACTTC. Protein: CASSLGTSSSYEQYF.

This clonotype has a count of ten or more. This sequence joins TRBV6-1 and TRBJ1-5; TRBD1 is a possible D gene (5 bases). This CDR3 region has 15 residues. Germline values: CDR1 MNHNS, CDR2 SASEGT. Trimming pared 6 bases from V and 0 bases from J, leaving 12 bases between. CDR3 nucleotide sequence: TGTGCCAGCAGGCCCCGGGGGAATAGCAATCAGCCCCAGCATTTT. The encoded protein is CASRPRGNSNQPQHF.

This clonotype was counted many times. The J gene is TRBJ1-1, the V gene TRBV20-1, with D tentatively TRBD1 (6 bases). The germline V and J ends were trimmed by 3 bases and 5 bases, with 13 bases remaining between them. Per germline, CDR1 DFQATT and CDR2 SNEGSKA (reference sequence). This CDR3 region has 13 residues. CDR3 amino acids: CSARPGVGTEAFF. The DNA of the CDR3 is TGCAGTGCTAGGCCAGGGGTGGGAACTGAAGCTTTCTTT.

The chain combines TRBV15 with TRBJ2-5; the D gene is possibly TRBD2 (6 bases). This CDR3 has 16 amino acids. The V gene lost 1 base and the J gene lost 3 bases, with 15 bases spanning the gap. The germline CDR1 and CDR2 sequences are LNHNV and YYDKDF (reference sequence). The CDR3 DNA reads as TGTGCCACCAGCAGAGGGAATAGCGGTGGCAAAGAGACCCAGTACTTC. Amino acid sequence: CATSRGNSGGKETQYF. The variable domain in full, completed from reference TRBV15 and TRBJ2-5, reads DAMVIQNPRYQVTQFGKPVTLSCSQTLNHNVMYWYQQKSSQAPKLLFHYYDKDFNNEADTPDNFQSRRPNTSFCFLDIRSPGLGDTAMYLCATSRGNSGGKETQYFGPGTRLLVL.

The table lists this clonotype with many counts. The V and J genes are TRBV20-1 and TRBJ1-6; no firm D call. CDR3 size: 12 residues. Germline V gives CDR1 DFQATT, CDR2 SNEGSKA (reference sequence). With 6 bases removed from V and 8 bases from J, the gap between germline ends came to 11 bases. CDR3 nucleotides: TGCAGTGCCCCGGAGTCGGATTCACCCCTCCACTTT. The encoded protein is CSAPESDSPLHF.

With respect to this clonotype: Since the CDR3 does not end with the conserved phenylalanine or tryptophan, this likely comes from a read error. The genes are TRBV20-1 and TRBJ1-1; D may be TRBD1 (5 bases). V was clipped by 6 bases and J by 3 bases, with 17 bases between them. The CDR3 consists of 14 residues. Germline CDR1 reads DFQATT; CDR2 reads SNEGSKA (reference sequence). The CDR3 coding sequence is TGCAGTGCCCCCTGGGGGACGGGAGACACTGAAGCTTTCCTT. Amino acids: CSAPWGTGDTEAFL.

J is TRBJ1-1 and V is TRBV24-1; possibly TRBD1 for D (6 bases). CDR3 length: 15 amino acids. V lost 3 bases, J lost 6 bases, and 16 bases lay in between. The germline CDR1 and CDR2 sequences are KGHDR and SFDVKD. The chain's CDR3 is CATSDARTGGAEAFF. In DNA, the CDR3 is TGTGCCACCAGTGATGCCCGGACGGGGGGCGCTGAAGCTTTCTTT.